This T cell receptor (beta chain) is drawn from a study of technical replicates of blood from a few donors. Only in-frame clones appear in the TCRdb table, and some are missing; sequencing was by immunoSEQ multiplex PCR. The data show 9,500 to 15,000 clones, about 95% seen once. The CDR3 contains 15 residues. The germline CDR1 and CDR2 sequences are SGHRS and YFSETQ. The V end was cut by 2 bases, the J end by 8 bases, with 16 bases between. The specimen sequenced was PBMCs. The V and J genes are TRBV5-1 and TRBJ1-4, with D tentatively TRBD1 (5 bases). The receptor was isolated from a human donor in good health. The CDR3 reads CASSFLPGQGEKLFF. For the CDR3, the DNA is TGCGCCAGCAGCTTCCTCCCAGGGCAGGGCGAAAAACTGTTTTTT.